This T cell receptor (beta chain) was identified in a study of cytomegalovirus exposure and HLA in healthy donors. Overall study results and limits: Per a prior analysis, the majority of TCR beta V segments were productive roughly 87% or roughly 30% of the time. Most TCR sequences were seen very rarely across donors, but some public TCRs occurred in many. TRBV6-2, TRBV6-3 and other indistinguishable V segments were excluded. In a later analysis, at a false discovery rate of 0.05, under 20,000 TCR beta sequences were associated with HLA alleles.

In germline, CDR1 is KGHSH, CDR2 LQKENI. This CDR3 has 13 amino acids. The ends lost 4 bases at V and 6 bases at J; junction bases unmatched: 1. Notes on this clone: Its target is not known.

Primers included in the PCR were 60 Vbeta and 13 Jbeta primers. Measured with immunoSEQ multiplex PCR; TCRdb has only the in-frame clones, and not every one. The table has fewer than 250,000 clones, about 79% seen once. The chain recombines TRBV18 with TRBJ2-1, with 9 nucleotides matching TRBD1. Sequencing used PBMCs. This receptor was taken from a male donor in good health and CMV-seronegative. The CDR3 loop is CASSRGQGNEQFF. DNA for the CDR3: TGTGCCAGCTCACGGGGACAGGGCAATGAGCAGTTCTTC.